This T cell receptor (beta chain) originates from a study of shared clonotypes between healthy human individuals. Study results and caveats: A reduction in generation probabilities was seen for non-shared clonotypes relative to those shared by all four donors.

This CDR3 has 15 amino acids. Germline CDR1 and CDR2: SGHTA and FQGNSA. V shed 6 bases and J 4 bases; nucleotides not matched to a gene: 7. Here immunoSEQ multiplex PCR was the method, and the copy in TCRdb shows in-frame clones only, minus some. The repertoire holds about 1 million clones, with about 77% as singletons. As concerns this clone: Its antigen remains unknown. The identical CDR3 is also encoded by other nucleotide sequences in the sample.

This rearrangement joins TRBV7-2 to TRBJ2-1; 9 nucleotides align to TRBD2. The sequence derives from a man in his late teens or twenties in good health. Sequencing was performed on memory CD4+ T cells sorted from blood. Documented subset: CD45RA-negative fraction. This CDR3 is CASSSSGGFYNEQFF. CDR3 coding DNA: TGTGCCAGCAGTTCGAGCGGGGGGTTTTACAATGAGCAGTTCTTC.